This is a list of T cell receptor beta chains from one sample in a study of control samples from healthy donors and cancer patients. Assay used: immunoSEQ multiplex PCR; TCRdb lists only in-frame clones, some missing. There are over 150,000 clones in the sample; 85% to 95% occur only once, and 1.2% to 1.5% lies in the top ten. Source material: blood. All receptors derive from a young woman in good health. Each CDR3 is given with its conserved first and last residue. The D gene is left open where the match is weak. Size values are once, few and many counts, or a class for expanded clones, and some rows have none.

abundance	v_gene	d_gene	len	j_gene	CDR3nt	CDR3aa
once	TRBV9	-	15	TRBJ2-3	TGTGCCAGCAGCCCGGGGGGCTTTAGCACAGATACGCAGTATTTT	CASSPGGFSTDTQYF
few	TRBV19	TRBD1	13	TRBJ1-2	TGTGCCAGTAGCGGACAGGGCGGCTATGGCTACACCTTC	CASSGQGGYGYTF
-	TRBV11-3	TRBD1	13	TRBJ2-3	TGTGCCAGCAGCCCGGACAGGGGGGATACGCAGTATTTT	CASSPDRGDTQYF
-	TRBV11-2	TRBD2	14	TRBJ2-7	TGTGCCAGCAGCTTAGGCCTAGCGGGGGGCGAGCAGTACTTC	CASSLGLAGGEQYF
-	TRBV5-8	TRBD1	16	TRBJ1-5	TGTGCCAGCAGCTCCTCTGGGACAGGGGGCGGACAGCCCCAGCATTTT	CASSSSGTGGGQPQHF
-	TRBV19	-	13	TRBJ2-5	TGTGCCAGTAGTATGAGGACAAGAGAGACCCAGTACTTC	CASSMRTRETQYF
-	TRBV4-2	TRBD1	19	TRBJ2-1	TGTGCCAGCAGCCAAGATAATCCTTCAGGGGACAGGGAACCTCATGAGCAGTTCTTC	CASSQDNPSGDREPHEQFF
-	TRBV25-1	TRBD1	15	TRBJ1-6	TGTGCCAGCAGTGAATTAGGGGGCGCGGGGTCACCCCTCCACTTT	CASSELGGAGSPLHF
-	TRBV25-1	TRBD1	11	TRBJ1-1	TGTGCCAGCACAGGGGGCACTGAAGCTTTCTTT	CASTGGTEAFF
-	TRBV28	-	13	TRBJ2-7	TGTGCCAGCAGTTTCCCGGGAGTAGAAGAGCAGTACTTC	CASSFPGVEEQYF
-	TRBV10-3	-	13	TRBJ1-6	TGTGCCATCAGAGACACAGGGAATTCACCCCTCCACTTT	CAIRDTGNSPLHF
-	TRBV7-8	-	13	TRBJ1-2	TGTGCCAGCAGCTTAGGCCAGGGCAACGGCTACACCTTC	CASSLGQGNGYTF
-	TRBV20-1	-	10	TRBJ2-3	TGCAGTGCTAGAGACGGAACGCAGTATTTT	CSARDGTQYF